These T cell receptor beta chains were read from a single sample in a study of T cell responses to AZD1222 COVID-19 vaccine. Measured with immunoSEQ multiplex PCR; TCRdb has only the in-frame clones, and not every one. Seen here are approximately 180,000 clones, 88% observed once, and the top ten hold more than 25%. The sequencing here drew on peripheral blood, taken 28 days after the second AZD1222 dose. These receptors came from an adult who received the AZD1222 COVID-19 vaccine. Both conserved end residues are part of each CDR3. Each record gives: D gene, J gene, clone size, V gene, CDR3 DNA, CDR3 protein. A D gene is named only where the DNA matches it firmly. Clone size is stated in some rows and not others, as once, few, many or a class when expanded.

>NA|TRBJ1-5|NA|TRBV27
TGTGCCAGCAGCCTTACGGGGGGCTGGGGTCAGCCCCAGCATTTT
CASSLTGGWGQPQHF
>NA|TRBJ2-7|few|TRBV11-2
TGTGCCAGCAGCTTAGAAGAGGACTTCTACGAGCAGTACTTC
CASSLEEDFYEQYF
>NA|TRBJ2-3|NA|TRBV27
TGTGCCAGCAGTTTAGCAGGGAATCAAGATACGCAGTATTTT
CASSLAGNQDTQYF
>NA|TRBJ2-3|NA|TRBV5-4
TGTGCCAGCAGCGGGCGAACTTCGAATACGCAGTATTTT
CASSGRTSNTQYF
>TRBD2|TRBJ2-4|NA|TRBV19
TGTGCCAGTAGTATAGGGGGCGGGAGGGCCGAAAACATTCAGTACTTC
CASSIGGGRAENIQYF
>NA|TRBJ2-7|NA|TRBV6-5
TGTGCCAGCAGCTACAACCAGAGGCAGTACTTC
CASSYNQRQYF
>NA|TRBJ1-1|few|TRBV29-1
TGCAGCGGGTTAGACGGGAACACTGAAGCTTTCTTT
CSGLDGNTEAFF
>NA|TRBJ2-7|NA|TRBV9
TGTGCCAGCAGCCCGGGGGGACAGACCTACGAGCAGTACTTC
CASSPGGQTYEQYF
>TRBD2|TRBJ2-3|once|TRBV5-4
TGTGCCAGCAGCCGGACTAGCGGTAGCACAGATACGCAGTATTTT
CASSRTSGSTDTQYF
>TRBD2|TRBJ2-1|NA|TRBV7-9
TGTGCCAGCAGCTTAGCAACTAGCGGGGGATACAATGAGCAGTTCTTC
CASSLATSGGYNEQFF
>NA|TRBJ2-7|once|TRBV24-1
TGTGCCACCAGTGATCCGGGACTCGGTTACGAGCAGTACTTC
CATSDPGLGYEQYF
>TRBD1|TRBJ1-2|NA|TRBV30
TGTGCCAAAGACCCGGACAGGGGGCTCGATGGCTACACCTTC
CAKDPDRGLDGYTF
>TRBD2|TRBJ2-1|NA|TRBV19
TGTGCCAGTAGTCAGCGGGAGTGGTACAATGAGCAGTTCTTC
CASSQREWYNEQFF
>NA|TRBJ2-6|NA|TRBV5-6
TGTGCCAGCAGCGAATACAGGCCATCTGGGGCCAACGTCCTGACTTTC
CASSEYRPSGANVLTF
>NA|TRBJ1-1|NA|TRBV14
TGTGCCAGCAGCCCTAGGAGGACAGCTGAAGCTTTCTTT
CASSPRRTAEAFF
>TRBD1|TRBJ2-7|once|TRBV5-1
TGCGCCAGCAGGACATCGACAGGGTTTTCCTACGAGCAGTACTTC
CASRTSTGFSYEQYF
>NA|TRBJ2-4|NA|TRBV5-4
TGTGCCAGCAGCAACAGTTGGCAGGGGGACTTAAACATTCAGTACTTC
CASSNSWQGDLNIQYF
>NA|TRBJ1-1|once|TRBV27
TGTGCCAGCAGTGGATCACGAGGCGGAAACACTGAAGCTTTCTTT
CASSGSRGGNTEAFF
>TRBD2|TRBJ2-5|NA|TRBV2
TGTGCCAGCACCCGACTAGCGGGGGAGTACCAAGAGACCCAGTACTTC
CASTRLAGEYQETQYF
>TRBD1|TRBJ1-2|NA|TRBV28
TGTGCCAGCAGTTTGGGACAGGGGATTAACTATGGCTACACCTTC
CASSLGQGINYGYTF
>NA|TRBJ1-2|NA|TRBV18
TGTGCCAGCTCACCACCGTCCAGGTTGGGTTCCCTCTATGGCTACACCTTC
CASSPPSRLGSLYGYTF
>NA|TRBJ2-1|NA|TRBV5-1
TGCGCCAGCGCCCGAGTGGGGGTGTCTGAGCAGTTCTTC
CASARVGVSEQFF
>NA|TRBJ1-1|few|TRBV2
TGTGCCAGCAGTGGGAGAGATCGGACTGAAGCTTTCTTT
CASSGRDRTEAFF
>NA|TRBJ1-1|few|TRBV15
TGTGCCACCAGCAGAGATCCGGTGGCGGGCGACACTGAAGCTTTCTTT
CATSRDPVAGDTEAFF
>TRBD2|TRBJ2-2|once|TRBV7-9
TGTGCCAGCAGCCGGGGACTAGCGGGGGGAAACGCACCCGGGGAGCTGTTTTTT
CASSRGLAGGNAPGELFF
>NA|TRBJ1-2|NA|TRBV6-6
TGTGCCAGCAGTCCATCTCCGGCCGGCTCATTGGGGTACGACTATGGCTACACCTTC
CASSPSPAGSLGYDYGYTF
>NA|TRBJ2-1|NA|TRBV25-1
TGTGCCAGCAGTGATTACTGGGGATCCTACAATGAGCAGTTCTTC
CASSDYWGSYNEQFF
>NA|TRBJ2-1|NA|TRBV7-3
TGTGCCAGCAGCTCGGGACGGGGCAATGAGCAGTTCTTC
CASSSGRGNEQFF
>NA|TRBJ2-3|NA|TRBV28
TGTGCCAGCAGAAAAGGGGCAGGGTCAACTTGGACGCAGTATTTT
CASRKGAGSTWTQYF
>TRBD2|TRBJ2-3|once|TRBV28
TGTGCCAGCAGTTTCGAACCTACCGGGACTAGCGGGAGGCCAGATACGCAGTATTTT
CASSFEPTGTSGRPDTQYF
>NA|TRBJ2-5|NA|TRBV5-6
TGTGCCAGCACCCCGTTGGGGCAGGCGGAGACCCAGTACTTC
CASTPLGQAETQYF
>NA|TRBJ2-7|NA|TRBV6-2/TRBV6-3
TGTGCCAGCAGTTGGACGGGGACCTACGAGCAGTACTTC
CASSWTGTYEQYF